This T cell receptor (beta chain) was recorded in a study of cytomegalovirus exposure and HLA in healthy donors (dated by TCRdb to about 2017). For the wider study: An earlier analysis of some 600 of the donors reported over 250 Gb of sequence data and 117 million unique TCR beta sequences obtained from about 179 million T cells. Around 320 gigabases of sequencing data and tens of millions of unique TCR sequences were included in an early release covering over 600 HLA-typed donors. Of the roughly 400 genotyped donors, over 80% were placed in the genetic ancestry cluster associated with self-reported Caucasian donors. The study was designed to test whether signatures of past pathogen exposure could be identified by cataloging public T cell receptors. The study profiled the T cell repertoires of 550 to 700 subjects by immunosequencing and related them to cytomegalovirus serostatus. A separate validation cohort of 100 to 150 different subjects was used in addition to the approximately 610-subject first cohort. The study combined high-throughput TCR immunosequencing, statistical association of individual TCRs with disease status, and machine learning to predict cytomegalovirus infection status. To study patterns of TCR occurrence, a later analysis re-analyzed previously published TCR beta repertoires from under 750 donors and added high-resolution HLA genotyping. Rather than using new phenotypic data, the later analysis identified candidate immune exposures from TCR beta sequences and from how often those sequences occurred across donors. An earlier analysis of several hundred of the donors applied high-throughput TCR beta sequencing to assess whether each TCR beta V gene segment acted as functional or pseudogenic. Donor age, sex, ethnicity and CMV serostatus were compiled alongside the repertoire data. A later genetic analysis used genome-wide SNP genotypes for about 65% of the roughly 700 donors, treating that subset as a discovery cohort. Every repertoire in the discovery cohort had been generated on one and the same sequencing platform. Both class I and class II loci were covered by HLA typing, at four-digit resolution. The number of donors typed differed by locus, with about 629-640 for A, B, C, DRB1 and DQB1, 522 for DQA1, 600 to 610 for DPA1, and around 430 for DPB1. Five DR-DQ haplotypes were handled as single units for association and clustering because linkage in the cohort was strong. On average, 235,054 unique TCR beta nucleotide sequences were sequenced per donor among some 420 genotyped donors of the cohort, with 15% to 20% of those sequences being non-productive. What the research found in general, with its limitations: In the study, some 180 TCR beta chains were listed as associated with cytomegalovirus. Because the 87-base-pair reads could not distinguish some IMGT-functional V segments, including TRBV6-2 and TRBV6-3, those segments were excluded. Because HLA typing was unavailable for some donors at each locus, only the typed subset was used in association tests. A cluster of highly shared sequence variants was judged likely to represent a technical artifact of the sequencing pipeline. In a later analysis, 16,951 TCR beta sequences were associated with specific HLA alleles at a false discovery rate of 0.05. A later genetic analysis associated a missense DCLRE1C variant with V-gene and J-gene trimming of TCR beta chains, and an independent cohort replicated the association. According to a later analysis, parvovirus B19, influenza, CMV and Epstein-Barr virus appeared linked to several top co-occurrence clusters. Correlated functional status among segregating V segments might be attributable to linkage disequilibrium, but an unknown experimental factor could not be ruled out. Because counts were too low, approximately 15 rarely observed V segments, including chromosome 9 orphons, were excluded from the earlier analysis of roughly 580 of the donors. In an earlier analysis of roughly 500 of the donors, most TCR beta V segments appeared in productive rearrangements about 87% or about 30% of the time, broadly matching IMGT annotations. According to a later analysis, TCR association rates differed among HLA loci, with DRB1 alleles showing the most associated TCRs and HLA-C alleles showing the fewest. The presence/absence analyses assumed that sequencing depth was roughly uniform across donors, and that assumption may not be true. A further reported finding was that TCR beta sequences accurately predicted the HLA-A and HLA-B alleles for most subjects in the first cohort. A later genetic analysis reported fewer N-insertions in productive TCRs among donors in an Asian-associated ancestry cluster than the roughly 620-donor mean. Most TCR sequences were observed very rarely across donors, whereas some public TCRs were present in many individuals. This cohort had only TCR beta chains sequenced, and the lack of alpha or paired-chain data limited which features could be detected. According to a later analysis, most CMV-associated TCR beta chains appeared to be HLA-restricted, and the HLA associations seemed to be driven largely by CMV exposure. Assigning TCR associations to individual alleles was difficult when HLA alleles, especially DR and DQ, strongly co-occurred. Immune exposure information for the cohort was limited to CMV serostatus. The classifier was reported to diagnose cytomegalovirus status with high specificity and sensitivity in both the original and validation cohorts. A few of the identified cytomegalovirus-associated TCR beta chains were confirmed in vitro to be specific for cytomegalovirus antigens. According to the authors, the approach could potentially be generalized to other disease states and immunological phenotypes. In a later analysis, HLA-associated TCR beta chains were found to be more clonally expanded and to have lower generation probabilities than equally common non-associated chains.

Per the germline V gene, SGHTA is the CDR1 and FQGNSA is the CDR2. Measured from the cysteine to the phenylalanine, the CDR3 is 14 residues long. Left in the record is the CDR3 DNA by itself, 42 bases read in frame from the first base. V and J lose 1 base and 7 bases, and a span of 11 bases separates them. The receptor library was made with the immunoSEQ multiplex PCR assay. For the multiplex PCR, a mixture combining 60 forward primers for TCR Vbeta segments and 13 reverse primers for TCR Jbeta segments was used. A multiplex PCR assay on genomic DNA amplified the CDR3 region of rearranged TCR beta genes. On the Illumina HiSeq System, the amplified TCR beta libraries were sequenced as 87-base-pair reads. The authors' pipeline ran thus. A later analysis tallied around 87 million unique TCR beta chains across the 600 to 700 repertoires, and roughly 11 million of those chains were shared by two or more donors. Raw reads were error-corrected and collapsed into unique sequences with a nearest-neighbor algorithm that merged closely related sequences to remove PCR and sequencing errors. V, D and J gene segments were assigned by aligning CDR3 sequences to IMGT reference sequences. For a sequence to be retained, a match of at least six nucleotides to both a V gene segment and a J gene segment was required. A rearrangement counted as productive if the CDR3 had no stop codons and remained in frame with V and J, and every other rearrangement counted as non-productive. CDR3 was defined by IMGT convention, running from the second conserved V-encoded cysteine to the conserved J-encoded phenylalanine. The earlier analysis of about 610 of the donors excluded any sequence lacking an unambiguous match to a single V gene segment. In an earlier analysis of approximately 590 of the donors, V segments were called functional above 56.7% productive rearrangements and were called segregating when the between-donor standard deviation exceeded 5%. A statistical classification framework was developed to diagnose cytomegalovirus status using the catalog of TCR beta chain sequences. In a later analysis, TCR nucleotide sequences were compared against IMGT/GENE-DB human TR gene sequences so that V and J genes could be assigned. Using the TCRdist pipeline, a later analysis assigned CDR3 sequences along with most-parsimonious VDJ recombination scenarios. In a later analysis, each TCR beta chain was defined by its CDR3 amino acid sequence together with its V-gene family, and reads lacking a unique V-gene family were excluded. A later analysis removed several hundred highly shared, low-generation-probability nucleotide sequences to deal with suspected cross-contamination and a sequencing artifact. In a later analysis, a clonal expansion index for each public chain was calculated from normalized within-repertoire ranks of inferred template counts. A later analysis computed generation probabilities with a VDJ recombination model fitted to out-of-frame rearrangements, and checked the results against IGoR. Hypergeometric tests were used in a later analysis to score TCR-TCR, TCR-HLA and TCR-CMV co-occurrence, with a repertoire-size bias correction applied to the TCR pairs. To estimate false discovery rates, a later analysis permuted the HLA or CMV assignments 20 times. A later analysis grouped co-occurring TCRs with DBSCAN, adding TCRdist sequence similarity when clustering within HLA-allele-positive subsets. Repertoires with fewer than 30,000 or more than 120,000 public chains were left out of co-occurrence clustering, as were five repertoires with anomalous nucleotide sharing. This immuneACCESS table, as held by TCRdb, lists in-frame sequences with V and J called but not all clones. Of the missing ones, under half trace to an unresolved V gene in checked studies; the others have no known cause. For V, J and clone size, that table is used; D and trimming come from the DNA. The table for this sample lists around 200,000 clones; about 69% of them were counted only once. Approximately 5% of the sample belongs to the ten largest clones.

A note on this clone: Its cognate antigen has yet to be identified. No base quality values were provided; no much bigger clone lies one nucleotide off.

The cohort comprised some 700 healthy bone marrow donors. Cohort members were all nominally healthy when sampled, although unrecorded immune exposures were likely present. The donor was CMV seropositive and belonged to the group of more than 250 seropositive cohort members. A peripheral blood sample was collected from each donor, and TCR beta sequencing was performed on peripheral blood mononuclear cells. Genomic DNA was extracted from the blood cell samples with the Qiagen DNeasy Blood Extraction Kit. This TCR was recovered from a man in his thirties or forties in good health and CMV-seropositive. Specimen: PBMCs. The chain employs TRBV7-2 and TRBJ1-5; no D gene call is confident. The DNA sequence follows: TGTGCCAGCAGCTTAGAGGCGGGTGTGCAGCCCCAGCATTTT. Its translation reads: CASSLEAGVQPQHF.